The sequence of this T cell receptor beta chain was determined in a study of cytomegalovirus exposure and HLA in healthy donors. About the research overall: Previous work identified roughly 120 million unique TCR beta sequences from around 170 million T cells. Tens of millions of unique TCRs, all from HLA-typed donors, were included in an early release of the data. Study-wide results and caveats: Researchers reportedly found TCR beta sequences accurately predicted most subjects' HLA-A and HLA-B alleles. Common viral pathogens (according to a later analysis) appeared linked to several of the most significant clusters.

This CDR3 contains 19 residues. V lost 4 bases, J lost 7 bases, and 16 bases stayed unmatched. The V gene's germline CDR1 is SGHDT and CDR2 YYEEEE. The PCR made use of 60 Vbeta and 13 Jbeta primers. TCRdb's table, derived via immunoSEQ multiplex PCR, lists solely in-frame clones and lacks some. The sample records 140,000 to 150,000 clones, approximately 80% being singletons. Remarks on this clone: No antigen is known for it.

What was sequenced was PBMCs. The TCR originated in a male donor in good health and CMV-seronegative. The chain has TRBV5-6 and TRBJ2-1; 14 bases agree with TRBD2. The CDR3 DNA sequence: TGTGCCAGCAGCGACGGACTAGCGGGAGGTGGCGTTCTAAGAAATGAGCAGTTCTTC. Translated: CASSDGLAGGGVLRNEQFF. Supplemented by reference TRBV5-6 and TRBJ2-1, the full variable domain reads DAGVTQSPTHLIKTRGQQVTLRCSPKSGHDTVSWYQQALGQGPQFIFQYYEEEERQRGNFPDRFSGHQFPNYSSELNVNALLLGDSALYLCASSDGLAGGGVLRNEQFFGPGTRLTVL.